One sample yielded the 31 T cell receptor beta chains listed below, sequenced in a study of beta chain features in type 1 diabetes (dated 2018 in TCRdb). The library relied on the immunoSEQ multiplex PCR assay. The High Capacity cDNA Reverse Transcription Kit was used to reverse transcribe all of the isolated RNA, meaning that expressed TCRB transcripts were what got sequenced. Imported from immuneACCESS, the table was reduced by TCRdb to in-frame sequences with V and J called. These copies leave out some clones; in studies compared against another copy, an unresolved V gene accounts for under half, and the cause of the remainder is not known. This sample gives roughly 730,000 clones in total; 13% of them show up just once. The ten largest clones take up less than 0.025% of the sample. These receptors have no known antigen. Points the paper makes about the study in general: Type 1 diabetes patients showed a moderate but significant shortening of TCRB CDR3 length in all four CD4+ subsets.

The sequencing sample was made of naive CD4+ T cells from blood. This specimen's cell subset or site label, interpreted: true naive CD4+ T cells. These receptors were obtained from a man aged 18 to 29 with type 1 diabetes.

This clone came up a few times. The CDR3: CASSLVQGTDTQYF. In nucleotides, the CDR3 is TGTGCCAGCAGCTTGGTGCAGGGGACCGATACGCAGTATTTT. The chain joins TRBV5-6 to TRBJ2-3; TRBD1 might be the D (6 bases). CDR1 and CDR2 (germline): SGHDT, YYEEEE. This CDR3 has 14 residues. V dropped 0 bases and J dropped 6 bases, with 11 bases sitting between them.

V gene TRBV2 combines with J gene TRBJ1-2; maybe TRBD1 (5 bases). The CDR3 extends over 12 amino acids. V dropped 6 bases and J dropped 2 bases, with 7 bases sitting between them. CDR1 is SNHLY, CDR2 FYNNEI, per germline. For the CDR3, the DNA is TGTGCCAGCAGCGAGGGGAACTATGGCTACACCTTC. Its protein is CASSEGNYGYTF.

The sample holds a few counts of this clone. The V call is TRBV28, the J call TRBJ1-1; D possibly corresponds to TRBD1 (5 bases). V was shortened by 3 bases and J by 7 bases, with 9 bases between the two germline ends. Germline V gene data show CDR1 as MDHEN and CDR2 as SYDVKM. The CDR3 has 12 residues. The CDR3 reads CASSLGRLEAFF. For the CDR3, the DNA is TGTGCCAGCAGTTTGGGACGCCTTGAAGCTTTCTTT.

This clone has more than one count but fewer than ten. The V and J genes are TRBV7-9 and TRBJ1-1, with D hard to call. V was cut by 2 bases and J by 4 bases, with 11 bases left in between. CDR1 is SEHNR and CDR2 is FQNEAQ in the germline V gene (reference sequence). The CDR3 runs 14 residues. CDR3 amino acids: CASSLPPGITEAFF. The CDR3 DNA sequence: TGTGCCAGCAGCTTACCTCCGGGAATCACTGAAGCTTTCTTT.

The chain uses TRBV5-1 and TRBJ2-7; possible D gene TRBD2, 5 bases. V lost 0 bases to trimming and J lost 7 bases, with 11 bases between them. Per germline, CDR1 SGHRS and CDR2 YFSETQ. The CDR3 has 13 residues. The CDR3 here is CASSLGPREEQYF. The CDR3 coding sequence is TGCGCCAGCAGCTTGGGGCCGAGGGAAGAGCAGTACTTC. The variable domain in full, completed from reference TRBV5-1 and TRBJ2-7, reads KAGVTQTPRYLIKTRGQQVTLSCSPISGHRSVSWYQQTPGQGLQFLFEYFSETQRNKGNFPGRFSGRQFSNSRSEMNVSTLELGDSALYLCASSLGPREEQYFGPGTRLTVT.

This clone appeared a few times. The chain links TRBV15 to TRBJ2-1; D may be TRBD1 (6 bases). CDR1 and CDR2 (germline): LNHNV, YYDKDF (reference sequence). The length of the CDR3 is 14 residues. Trimming removed 8 bases from V and 2 bases from J, with 13 bases in between. CDR3 amino acids: CATGRQAPYNEQFF. The CDR3 bases are TGTGCCACCGGGCGACAGGCGCCCTACAATGAGCAGTTCTTC.

This clone was counted only a few times. This chain connects TRBV11-2 to TRBJ1-5; D unresolved. Germline assignment: CDR1 SGHAT and CDR2 FQNNGV. Trimming removed 6 bases from V and 2 bases from J, with 14 bases in between. This CDR3 region has 15 residues. The CDR3 is CASSLSGLGNQPQHF. DNA of the CDR3: TGTGCCAGCAGTCTTTCCGGGTTAGGCAATCAGCCCCAGCATTTT.

In its sample, this clone was seen a few times. The V gene is TRBV30, the J gene TRBJ2-1; TRBD1 is a possible D gene (6 bases). V lost 2 bases to trimming and J lost 12 bases, with 14 bases between them. The length of the CDR3 is 12 residues. Per germline, CDR1 GTSNPN and CDR2 SVGIG (reference sequence). In nucleotides, the CDR3 is TGTGCCTGGAGTCGACAGGACTTAGGGCAGTTCTTC. Translation gives CAWSRQDLGQFF.

CDR3 amino acids: CASQSARETDTQYF. The CDR3 bases are TGTGCCAGCCAGAGTGCGAGGGAAACAGATACGCAGTATTTT. The chain uses TRBV6-6 and TRBJ2-3; D is possibly TRBD2 (5 bases). Germline V gene sequence: CDR1 MNHNY, CDR2 SVGAGI (reference sequence). Between the trimmed V and J ends, which lost 8 bases and 3 bases, there was a span of 15 bases. The CDR3 covers 14 residues.

The chain links TRBV9 to TRBJ2-6; no clear D. Looked up from germline, CDR1 is SGDLS and CDR2 is YYNGEE. The CDR3 runs 19 residues. V was trimmed by 0 bases and J by 1 base, leaving 17 bases between them. CDR3 sequence: CASSVADTGRWSGANVLTF. In nucleotides, the CDR3 is TGTGCCAGCAGCGTAGCCGACACCGGAAGATGGTCTGGGGCCAACGTCCTGACTTTC.

The V call is TRBV30, the J call TRBJ1-1; no reliable D call. Germline CDR1 GTSNPN, CDR2 SVGIG (reference sequence). The CDR3 is made up of 13 amino acids. Trimming cost V 2 bases and J 1 base, with 8 bases left between them. Here the CDR3 reads CAWSRQTNTEAFF. In nucleotides, the CDR3 is TGTGCCTGGAGTAGGCAGACGAACACTGAAGCTTTCTTT.

This chain joins TRBV19 and TRBJ2-5; perhaps TRBD1 as D (7 bases). This CDR3 spans 14 amino acids. Germline CDR1 reads LNHDA; CDR2 reads SQIVND (reference sequence). V lost 8 bases and J 5 bases, leaving 18 bases between the germline ends. CDR3 region: CASGGGTVAETQYF. DNA of the CDR3: TGTGCCAGTGGGGGCGGGACAGTAGCGGAGACCCAGTACTTC.

This clone has only a few counts. The genes are TRBV30 and TRBJ1-1, with D possibly being TRBD1 (6 bases). Trimming left V 3 bases short and J 2 bases short, with 10 bases between. CDR1 GTSNPN and CDR2 SVGIG come from the germline V gene (reference sequence). The length of the CDR3 is 13 residues. CDR3 residues: CAWRSDSNTEAFF. Here the CDR3 DNA reads TGTGCCTGGAGGTCGGACAGCAACACTGAAGCTTTCTTT.

This clone showed up just a few times. The CDR3 protein is CASSYFGTGDHEQYF. The DNA for the CDR3 is TGTGCCAGCAGTTACTTCGGGACAGGGGACCACGAGCAGTACTTC. V is TRBV6-5 and J is TRBJ2-7, with 10 nucleotides matching TRBD1. This CDR3 region has 15 residues. Germline CDR1 reads MNHEY; CDR2 reads SVGAGI. The ends lost 1 base at V and 5 bases at J; junction bases unmatched: 5.

V usage is TRBV27 and J usage is TRBJ1-1; D might be TRBD1 (6 bases). V shed 3 bases and J shed 11 bases, with 16 bases lying between them. CDR1 and CDR2 (germline): MNHEY, SMNVEV (reference sequence). This CDR3 comprises 13 residues. The CDR3 protein is CASSFLSSGVAFF. The DNA of the CDR3 is TGTGCCAGCAGTTTTCTCTCCTCAGGGGTGGCTTTCTTT.

The chain recombines TRBV4-1 with TRBJ1-5; D unresolved. This CDR3 has 15 residues. The V gene lost 5 bases and the J gene lost 1 base, with 12 bases spanning the gap. CDR1 and CDR2 (germline): MGHRA, YSYEKL. In DNA, the CDR3 is TGCGCCAGCAGCTACAGCTTGGACAGCAATCAGCCCCAGCATTTT. Residues: CASSYSLDSNQPQHF.

The V gene is TRBV29-1, the J gene TRBJ2-5, with D hard to call. The CDR3 sequence is 17 residues long. Germline assignment: CDR1 SQVTM and CDR2 ANQGSEA. V was trimmed by 4 bases and J by 4 bases, leaving 25 bases between them. The CDR3 nucleotides are TGCAGCGTTGGACCCCCCGGTGGTTTCTCCTTAGGAGAGACCCAGTACTTC. It translates to CSVGPPGGFSLGETQYF.

V and J are TRBV7-9 and TRBJ2-1, with TRBD2 identical over 9 bases. CDR1 is SEHNR, CDR2 FQNEAQ, per germline (reference sequence). V lost 4 bases to trimming and J lost 5 bases; unmatched junction nucleotides: 6. CDR3 length: 15 amino acids. The CDR3 sequence: CASSSRGGSHNEQFF. The CDR3, as DNA: TGTGCCAGCAGCTCGCGGGGGGGATCCCACAATGAGCAGTTCTTC.

J is TRBJ1-5 and V is TRBV10-3, with 9 bases matching TRBD1. This CDR3 spans 13 amino acids. The V gene end was trimmed by 4 bases and the J gene end by 6 bases; junction bases not matched to a gene: 1. Germline V gene sequence: CDR1 ENHRY, CDR2 SYGVKD. The CDR3 reads CAISGTGVQPQHF. In nucleotides, the CDR3 is TGTGCCATCAGTGGGACAGGGGTTCAGCCCCAGCATTTT.

The rearrangement joins TRBV5-6 to TRBJ1-2; a possible D gene is TRBD1 (6 bases). The CDR3 totals 15 residues. The ends were cut back, 4 bases at V and 4 bases at J, with 17 bases in the middle. Germline CDR1 SGHDT, CDR2 YYEEEE. This CDR3 reads CASSPAGGGGYGYTF. CDR3 DNA: TGTGCCAGCAGCCCTGCGGGAGGAGGGGGCTATGGCTACACCTTC. Drawing the rest from reference TRBV5-6 and TRBJ1-2, the complete variable domain is DAGVTQSPTHLIKTRGQQVTLRCSPKSGHDTVSWYQQALGQGPQFIFQYYEEEERQRGNFPDRFSGHQFPNYSSELNVNALLLGDSALYLCASSPAGGGGYGYTFGSGTRLTVV.

The rearrangement links TRBV6-5 to TRBJ1-6, with 9 bases matching TRBD1. The CDR3 spans 15 residues. CDR1 is MNHEY, CDR2 SVGAGI, per germline. V trimming: 2 bases; J trimming: 5 bases; junction bases outside the gene matches: 1. The CDR3 sequence is CASSYRTGDNSPLHF. The CDR3 coding sequence is TGTGCCAGCAGTTACCGGACAGGGGATAATTCACCCCTCCACTTT.

V and J are TRBV6-5 and TRBJ1-1, with 7 bases lining up with TRBD1. This CDR3 has 16 residues. Germline CDR1 is MNHEY and CDR2 is SVGAGI. Unmatched junction bases numbered 11, after V lost 3 bases and J lost 4 bases. CDR3 sequence reads: CASSYLQGRTSTEAFF. CDR3 DNA sequence: TGTGCCAGCAGTTATCTACAGGGGCGAACGAGCACTGAAGCTTTCTTT.

This clone has only a few counts. The same CDR3 can be traced to other DNA sequences in this sample. This chain connects TRBV18 to TRBJ2-3; no clear D gene. V lost 3 bases, J lost 0 bases, and 7 bases lay in between. Germline values: CDR1 KGHSH, CDR2 LQKENI. The CDR3 loop spans 14 amino acids. CDR3 nucleotide sequence: TGTGCCAGCTCACCGGCTCGTAGCACAGATACGCAGTATTTT. Protein product: CASSPARSTDTQYF.

V is TRBV7-2 and J is TRBJ1-5; D remains ambiguous. The CDR3 consists of 14 residues. Germline-derived CDR1 and CDR2 are SGHTA and FQGNSA. Trimming stripped 5 bases from V and 8 bases from J, with 16 bases between. The CDR3 coding sequence is TGTGCCAGCAGCCCGAGTCATTCCCTGAAGCCCCAGCATTTT. It is translated as CASSPSHSLKPQHF.

The V call is TRBV4-1, the J call TRBJ1-6, with D unresolved. Germline assignment: CDR1 MGHRA and CDR2 YSYEKL. Trimming took off 0 bases at V and 9 bases at J, with 9 bases between the two ends. This CDR3 has 14 amino acids. The DNA of the CDR3 is TGCGCCAGCAGCCAAGACGGGAGTATTTCACCCCTCCACTTT. Amino acid sequence: CASSQDGSISPLHF.

V is TRBV5-4 and J is TRBJ2-5, with D hard to call. The CDR3 is 14 amino acids. The V end lost 0 bases, the J end lost 1 base, and 7 bases lay between the germline ends. Per the germline V gene, CDR1 is SGHNT and CDR2 is YYREEE (reference sequence). CDR3 loop: CASSLEWGQETQYF. DNA for the CDR3: TGTGCCAGCAGCTTGGAGTGGGGCCAAGAGACCCAGTACTTC.

The gene calls are TRBV29-1 and TRBJ2-5, with D perhaps assigned TRBD1 or TRBD2 (6 bases each). CDR3 size: 14 residues. Trimming stripped 0 bases from V and 5 bases from J, with 13 bases between. Germline V gene sequence: CDR1 SQVTM, CDR2 ANQGSEA. The CDR3 DNA reads as TGCAGCGTTGAAGATGCCGGGGGCCGGGAGACCCAGTACTTC. As protein: CSVEDAGGRETQYF.

The sample holds a few counts of this clone. V and J are TRBV5-6 and TRBJ2-2; D possibly corresponds to TRBD2 (5 bases). The CDR3 spans 14 residues. V was clipped by 4 bases and J by 0 bases, with 7 bases between them. CDR1 and CDR2 (germline): SGHDT, YYEEEE. The CDR3 DNA is TGTGCCAGCAGCCCCGGGGCGAACACCGGGGAGCTGTTTTTT. Translation gives CASSPGANTGELFF.

The gene calls are TRBV13 and TRBJ1-1, with D possibly matching TRBD1 (5 bases). From germline, CDR1 is PRHDT and CDR2 FYEKMQ (reference sequence). This CDR3 region has 13 residues. The V end lost 3 bases, the J end lost 5 bases, and 10 bases lay between the germline ends. The DNA for the CDR3 is TGTGCCAGCAGCTTGATCCGGGGGACTGAAGCTTTCTTT. This translates into CASSLIRGTEAFF.

The rearrangement joins TRBV30 to TRBJ1-5; D is uncertain. CDR3 length: 14 amino acids. V lost 0 bases, J lost 9 bases, and 15 bases lay in between. Germline-derived CDR1 and CDR2 are GTSNPN and SVGIG (reference sequence). CDR3: CAWSVGTPEGPQHF. CDR3 in DNA: TGTGCCTGGAGTGTAGGAACCCCCGAGGGGCCCCAGCATTTT.

The rearrangement joins TRBV10-2 to TRBJ2-1; TRBD2 aligns across 12 bases. Germline V gene sequence: CDR1 WSHSY, CDR2 SAAADI. V trimming: 9 bases; J trimming: 8 bases; junction bases outside the gene matches: 26. The CDR3 has 20 amino acids. In DNA form, the CDR3 reads TGCGCCAGAGAAGCGGAGAGACTAGCGGGGGAACAATTACCTCGCCATGAGCAGTTCTTC. This sequence encodes CAREAERLAGEQLPRHEQFF.